The clone carrying this T cell receptor beta chain was recorded many times. The antigen is undetermined. This sample is part of a study of T cells in Graves' hyperthyroidism and ophthalmopathy. Regarding the study as a whole: Ophthalmopathy was told apart from stable hyperthyroidism by a 13 V-J model. Most thyroid clonotypes expanded above 0.001 were also detected in blood.

V was shortened by 3 bases and J by 5 bases, with 13 bases between the two germline ends. Germline V CDR1 and CDR2: SEHNR, FQNEAQ (reference sequence). The CDR3 is made up of 14 amino acids. Amplified TCR beta CDR3 regions derived from RNA transcripts. Carried out on the TCR CDR3, a first-round RT-PCR used the HTBI primer set. TCRdb itself ran the multiplex PCR reads through MiXCR, one entry per CDR3 protein. The sample consists of some 180,000 distinct CDR3 sequences, less than 20% of them appearing once. V usage is TRBV7-9 and J usage is TRBJ2-5; D is possibly TRBD1 (5 bases). The sequence was collected from a woman in her forties or fifties with Graves' hyperthyroidism. Sequenced input: blood. The CDR3 protein is CASSFQGLMETQYF. CDR3 in DNA: TGTGCCAGCAGCTTCCAGGGCCTGATGGAGACCCAGTACTTC.